Below are 28 T cell receptor beta chains sequenced from a single sample in a study of stem cell transplantation in POMP-related autoinflammatory disease. Here immunoSEQ multiplex PCR was the method, and the copy in TCRdb shows in-frame clones only, minus some. The sample has roughly 68,000 clones; approximately 91% are singletons. The starting material was CD4+ T cells from PBMCs, obtained after stem cell transplantation. The receptors come from a human patient with POMP-related autoinflammation and immune dysregulation (PRAID). Some T cells may have come from the graft donor.

Comments on this clone: The limits of the CDR3 on the DNA are not certain, so only TCRdb's listed CDR3 is given. V and J are TRBV12-2 and TRBJ1-2. TRBV12-2 corresponds to a pseudogene. The CDR3 has 16 amino acids, counting both end residues. The CDR3 sequence: CASRLLLCPLLDGYTF.

Only one count was recorded for this clone. This sequence joins TRBV3-1 (or the pseudogene TRBV3-2) and TRBJ1-5; no clear D gene. The ends were cut back, 5 bases at V and 0 bases at J, with 8 bases in the middle. The germline V gene encodes CDR1 LGHDT and CDR2 YNNKEL (reference sequence). The length of the CDR3 is 14 residues. The CDR3 protein is CASSERYSNQPQHF. DNA of the CDR3: TGTGCCAGCAGCGAGCGATATAGCAATCAGCCCCAGCATTTT.

The V gene is TRBV7-2, the J gene TRBJ1-2, with TRBD1 as a possible D gene (5 bases). Trimming shortened V by 5 bases and J by 2 bases, and 15 bases separated the two germline ends. CDR3 length: 15 amino acids. CDR1 SGHTA and CDR2 FQGNSA come from the germline V gene. CDR3 residues: CASSQTGLANYGYTF. The CDR3 region has the DNA TGTGCCAGCAGCCAAACGGGACTCGCCAACTATGGCTACACCTTC. The variable domain in full, with the rest retrieved from reference TRBV7-2 and TRBJ1-2, is GAGVSQSPSNKVTEKGKDVELRCDPISGHTALYWYRQSLGQGLEFLIYFQGNSAPDKSGLPSDRFSAERTGGSVSTLTIQRTQQEDSAVYLCASSQTGLANYGYTFGSGTRLTVV.

The chain recombines TRBV3-1 (or the pseudogene TRBV3-2) with TRBJ2-2; TRBD2 agrees at 12 bases. The CDR3 has 20 residues. V lost 5 bases and J lost 7; bases outside the gene matches: 20. CDR1 LGHDT and CDR2 YNNKEL come from the germline V gene (reference sequence). CDR3 bases: TGTGCCAGCAGCGAACAGGGAACTAGCGGGGGGTTGATCCTCCACGGGGAGCTGTTTTTT. As protein: CASSEQGTSGGLILHGELFF.

This clone was found once. CDR3 in amino acids: CATSGRQYGYTF. CDR3 nucleotides: TGTGCCACCAGTGGCAGACAGTATGGCTACACCTTC. The J gene is TRBJ1-2, the V gene TRBV24-1; D is possibly TRBD1 (5 bases). The V gene's germline CDR1 is KGHDR and CDR2 SFDVKD. The CDR3 spans 12 residues. Trimming stripped 5 bases from V and 5 bases from J, with 8 bases between.

This chain uses TRBV27 with TRBJ1-3; unclear D gene. CDR3 length: 13 amino acids. Between the trimmed V and J ends, which lost 2 bases and 1 base, there was a span of 3 bases. Germline V gives CDR1 MNHEY, CDR2 SMNVEV (reference sequence). DNA for the CDR3: TGTGCCAGCAGTTTACTTTCTGGAAACACCATATATTTT. Amino acid sequence: CASSLLSGNTIYF.

The chain is built from TRBV30 and TRBJ2-7; TRBD2 aligns across 8 bases. The trim removed 4 bases at V and 0 bases at J, leaving 5 bases unmatched. The length of the CDR3 is 14 residues. Germline loops: CDR1 GTSNPN, CDR2 SVGIG (reference sequence). The CDR3 region has the DNA TGTGCCTGGAATCGGGAGGGGCCCTCCTACGAGCAGTACTTC. It codes for CAWNREGPSYEQYF.

The chain combines TRBV6-6 with TRBJ1-2; 7 bases are a match to TRBD1. V lost 2 bases and J lost 3; bases outside the gene matches: 3. This CDR3 has 14 amino acids. The V gene's germline CDR1 is MNHNY and CDR2 SVGAGI (reference sequence). The CDR3 loop reads CASSYRGRHYGYTF. In DNA form, the CDR3 reads TGTGCCAGCAGTTACAGGGGGCGCCACTATGGCTACACCTTC.

The chain employs TRBV19 and TRBJ1-1; D gene ambiguous. The CDR3 runs to 13 residues. With 7 bases removed from V and 1 base from J, the gap between germline ends came to 10 bases. Germline V CDR1 and CDR2: LNHDA, SQIVND (reference sequence). Here the CDR3 DNA reads TGTGCCAGTAAGGATCGGCCGAACACTGAAGCTTTCTTT. Protein: CASKDRPNTEAFF.

This chain uses TRBV6-5 with TRBJ2-1, with D perhaps matching TRBD2 (6 bases). CDR3 length: 15 residues. Trimming pared 6 bases from V and 6 bases from J, leaving 18 bases between. The germline V gene encodes CDR1 MNHEY and CDR2 SVGAGI. The CDR3 loop reads CASSLRLDAGNEQFF. The CDR3 DNA is TGTGCCAGCAGCCTACGACTAGATGCGGGCAATGAGCAGTTCTTC.

In DNA form, the CDR3 reads TGTGCCAGCAGACTCCGGGACAGCGAACAGCCCCAGCATTTT. Translated: CASRLRDSEQPQHF. The chain has TRBV6-5 and TRBJ1-5; 7 positions match TRBD1. Germline assignment: CDR1 MNHEY and CDR2 SVGAGI. The CDR3 extends over 14 amino acids. The trim removed 6 bases at V and 7 bases at J, leaving 9 bases unmatched.

This rearrangement joins TRBV5-6 to TRBJ2-5; TRBD1 is a possible D gene (6 bases). Germline V gives CDR1 SGHDT, CDR2 YYEEEE. V shed 2 bases and J shed 1 base, with 18 bases lying between them. The CDR3 runs to 17 residues. The CDR3 nucleotides are TGTGCCAGCAGCTTAGTTTCCAGGGGCCCTCCCCAAGAGACCCAGTACTTC. It is translated as CASSLVSRGPPQETQYF.

The chain uses TRBV2 and TRBJ2-1; 7 bases map to TRBD1. CDR1 is SNHLY, CDR2 FYNNEI, per germline. The trim removed 6 bases at V and 4 bases at J, leaving 3 bases unmatched. The length of the CDR3 is 13 residues. The CDR3, as DNA: TGTGCCAGCAGGACAGGGAGTTACAATGAGCAGTTCTTC. Translated, it gives CASRTGSYNEQFF.

The chain recombines TRBV18 with TRBJ1-4; possibly TRBD1 for D (6 bases). The germline CDR1 and CDR2 sequences are KGHSH and LQKENI. This CDR3 has 15 amino acids. The ends were cut back, 3 bases at V and 0 bases at J, with 8 bases in the middle. The CDR3 nucleotides are TGTGCCAGCTCACCGGACAGAGCAACTAATGAAAAACTGTTTTTT. This encodes CASSPDRATNEKLFF.

The genes are TRBV30 and TRBJ2-1; the D is unclear. The V gene's germline CDR1 is GTSNPN and CDR2 SVGIG (reference sequence). The CDR3 length is 12 residues. The ends were cut back, 4 bases at V and 9 bases at J, with 13 bases in the middle. CDR3 in amino acids: CAWNHEHREQFF. DNA of the CDR3: TGTGCCTGGAACCACGAGCACCGTGAGCAGTTCTTC. Supplemented by reference TRBV30 and TRBJ2-1, the full variable domain reads SQTIHQWPATLVQPVGSPLSLECTVEGTSNPNLYWYRQAAGRGLQLLFYSVGIGQISSEVPQNLSASRPQDRQFILSSKKLLLSDSGFYLCAWNHEHREQFFGPGTRLTVL.

This clone was seen more than once but under ten times. The rearrangement uses TRBV20-1 and TRBJ2-2, with D hard to call. This CDR3 comprises 15 residues. The germline V and J ends were trimmed by 3 bases and 5 bases, with 16 bases remaining between them. The germline V gene encodes CDR1 DFQATT and CDR2 SNEGSKA (reference sequence). The CDR3: CSASYSNIGTGELFF. The CDR3 nucleotides are TGCAGTGCTAGTTACAGTAACATTGGGACCGGGGAGCTGTTTTTT.

The CDR3 nucleotides are TGTGCCAGCAGTTATAGCGGGAGGGCCTACGAGCAGTACTTC. Encoded protein: CASSYSGRAYEQYF. The chain joins TRBV6-6 to TRBJ2-7; 11 bases align to TRBD2. The length of the CDR3 is 14 residues. With V trimmed by 3 bases and J by 2 bases, 0 bases remained unmatched. Germline V gene data show CDR1 as MNHNY and CDR2 as SVGAGI (reference sequence).

For this clone: One end of the junction varies from germline; a read error may be responsible. V and J are TRBV5-1 and TRBJ1-1; tentative D call: TRBD1 (6 bases). The CDR3 sequence is 13 residues long. The germline gives CDR1 SGHRS, CDR2 YFSETQ. DNA of the CDR3: TGCGCCAGCAGCTCCGACAGGAACGCTGAAGCTTTCTTT. This sequence encodes CASSSDRNAEAFF.

This sequence joins TRBV19 and TRBJ1-4; D not resolved. V lost 0 bases and J 8 bases, leaving 7 bases between the germline ends. CDR3 length equals 13 residues. Germline-derived CDR1 and CDR2 are LNHDA and SQIVND (reference sequence). The CDR3 DNA is TGTGCCAGTAGTATAGAGGAGGGAGAAAAACTGTTTTTT. The encoded protein is CASSIEEGEKLFF.

This clone is medium-sized by share. The chain combines TRBV20-1 with TRBJ1-1; D is unresolved. The CDR3 has 13 amino acids. V lost 3 bases and J lost 1, with 9 bases in between. CDR1 is DFQATT, CDR2 SNEGSKA, per germline (reference sequence). The CDR3 DNA follows: TGCAGTGCTAGTCCCCTTGGGAACACTGAAGCTTTCTTT. This translates into CSASPLGNTEAFF.

The chain employs TRBV5-1 and TRBJ2-3; the match to TRBD1 covers 8 bases. V shed 3 bases and J 7 bases; nucleotides not matched to a gene: 13. The length of the CDR3 is 16 residues. CDR1 and CDR2 (germline): SGHRS, YFSETQ. The CDR3 bases are TGCGCCAGCAGCTCCACAGGACAGGGAGCAGGCAATACGCAGTATTTT. This translates into CASSSTGQGAGNTQYF.

In this sample, this clone turned up a few times. This sequence joins TRBV6-6 and TRBJ2-7; the D gene is possibly TRBD1 (6 bases). Deletions cut 2 bases from V and 2 bases from J, with 10 bases between. Germline lookup yields CDR1 MNHNY and CDR2 SVGAGI (reference sequence). The CDR3 length is 14 residues. CDR3 sequence: CASSYPGAAYEQYF. DNA for the CDR3: TGTGCCAGCAGTTACCCAGGGGCCGCCTACGAGCAGTACTTC.

V and J are TRBV6-1 and TRBJ1-4; D ambiguous. The CDR3 consists of 13 residues. CDR1 is MNHNS and CDR2 is SASEGT in the germline V gene. The V end lost 10 bases, the J end lost 3 bases, and 12 bases lay between the germline ends. The CDR3 bases are TGTGCCACCTCAGGCGTGCCTAATGAAAAACTGTTTTTT. Its protein product is CATSGVPNEKLFF.

The chain carries TRBV18 and TRBJ2-5; D not certain. Trimming pared 1 base from V and 4 bases from J, leaving 4 bases between. Germline CDR1 is KGHSH and CDR2 is LQKENI. CDR3 length: 12 residues. In DNA, the CDR3 is TGTGCCAGCTCACCACTGGGAGAGACCCAGTACTTC. Its protein product is CASSPLGETQYF.

The rearrangement links TRBV7-8 to TRBJ2-4, with 8 bases that match TRBD1. V shed 5 bases and J 0 bases; nucleotides not matched to a gene: 9. The V gene's germline CDR1 is SGHVS and CDR2 FQNEAQ. CDR3 length: 17 residues. The chain's CDR3 is CASSTRQGMLAKNIQYF. CDR3 bases: TGTGCCAGCAGCACCCGACAGGGGATGCTAGCCAAAAACATTCAGTACTTC.

The chain uses TRBV28 and TRBJ1-1; no clear D gene. The CDR3 consists of 13 residues. The V gene lost 6 bases and the J gene lost 6 bases, with 14 bases spanning the gap. CDR1 is MDHEN, CDR2 SYDVKM, per germline. CDR3 residues: CASSSQNTPEAFF. CDR3 sequence (DNA): TGTGCCAGCAGCTCCCAGAATACCCCTGAAGCTTTCTTT.

V gene TRBV29-1 combines with J gene TRBJ1-1; TRBD1 is a possible D gene (6 bases). The CDR3 spans 15 residues. The V end lost 5 bases, the J end lost 5 bases, and 21 bases lay between the germline ends. Germline CDR1 is SQVTM and CDR2 is ANQGSEA. CDR3: CSVNRDSLRWTEAFF. CDR3 sequence (DNA): TGCAGCGTTAACAGGGACTCACTTAGGTGGACTGAAGCTTTCTTT.

This clone occurred a few times. The rearrangement joins TRBV18 to TRBJ2-2; D remains unclear. The germline V gene has CDR1 KGHSH and CDR2 LQKENI. CDR3 length: 12 residues. The V and J ends lost 4 bases and 6 bases respectively, with 6 bases between them. The CDR3 sequence: CASSHPAGELFF. Written as DNA, the CDR3 is TGTGCCAGCTCACACCCCGCCGGGGAGCTGTTTTTT.